This entry concerns a single TCR beta chain. Its antigen is unknown. The same CDR3 also results from other DNA sequences found in this sample. Germline V gene lookup returns CDR1 MNHEY and CDR2 SVGEGT. With 5 bases removed from V and 0 bases from J, the gap between germline ends came to 7 bases. CDR3 length equals 13 residues. These data come from a study of T cell responses to AZD1222 COVID-19 vaccine. Broader study findings: Baseline seropositives among AZD1222 recipients totaled only five to seven.

Some clones are missing from TCRdb's copy, which holds only in-frame ones; the method was immunoSEQ multiplex PCR. This sample has about 110,000 clones, with roughly 90% found just once. This chain uses TRBV6-2 or TRBV6-3 with TRBJ1-1, with unresolved D. The sample here was peripheral blood, taken on day 0 of AZD1222 vaccination. This receptor was obtained from an adult in good health. The DNA for the CDR3 is TGTGCCAGCAGTGGACTTTTGAACACTGAAGCTTTCTTT. Amino acid sequence: CASSGLLNTEAFF.